The T cell receptor beta chain described here comes from a study of chemoradiotherapy in HPV16-positive cancers. Data came from immunoSEQ multiplex PCR; TCRdb stores just in-frame clones and leaves some out. The sample yields about 67,000 clones, around nine tenths seen once. V was cut by 10 bases and J by 1 base, with 16 bases left in between. The CDR3 is 14 residues long. The germline V gene encodes CDR1 MDHEN and CDR2 SYDVKM. General study points: Candidate HPV-specific clones and E7-related TCR motifs grew in tumor during treatment.

In its sample, this clone was seen once. Its antigen is not known. This clonotype originated in a human donor with HPV-associated anogenital cancer. This specimen was blood, taken from a patient who underwent chemoradiotherapy. The rearrangement links TRBV28 to TRBJ1-1; maybe TRBD1 (6 bases). The DNA of the CDR3 is TGTGCCACCTACCTAACACAGGGGAACACTGAAGCTTTCTTT. Its protein is CATYLTQGNTEAFF. Full variable domain (remainder filled in from reference TRBV28 and TRBJ1-1): DVKVTQSSRYLVKRTGEKVFLECVQDMDHENMFWYRQDPGLGLRLIYFSYDVKMKEKGDIPEGYSVSREKKERFSLILESASTNQTSMYLCATYLTQGNTEAFFGQGTRLTVV.